This T cell receptor beta chain was sequenced during a study of shared clonotypes between healthy human individuals. Generated by immunoSEQ multiplex PCR, the TCRdb table keeps only in-frame clones and is missing some. The sample contains 2 million to 3 million clones, 93% of which appear only once. Comment on this clone: Antigen: not known.

A split of CD4+ cells into CD45RA+ naive and CD45RA-negative memory subsets was performed. The V gene's germline CDR1 is KGHSH and CDR2 LQKENI. The germline V and J ends were trimmed by 6 bases and 6 bases, with 17 bases remaining between them. The CDR3 sequence is 14 residues long. Regarding the study as a whole: Across several donors, naive CD4 shared around 5.3%, naive CD8 approximately 3.5%, memory CD4 2% to 2.5%, memory CD8 0.4%. Non-shared clonotypes displayed generation probabilities falling below those of clonotypes present in all four donors. The genetic and exposure-history diversity represented was limited by few donors.

The gene calls are TRBV18 and TRBJ1-1, with D possibly being TRBD1 (5 bases). Sequenced material: naive CD4+ T cells from PBMCs. Indicated subset: CD45RA+ positively selected. The receptor was derived from a man between 18 and 29 years old in good health. Some clones in this sample may be carry-over from other donors' samples. CDR3 sequence (DNA): TGTGCCAGCTCGCGACAAGGGGAGGGGTCTGAAGCTTTCTTT. Translated, it gives CASSRQGEGSEAFF. The full variable domain, with the rest looked up from reference TRBV18 and TRBJ1-1, is NAGVMQNPRHLVRRRGQEARLRCSPMKGHSHVYWYRQLPEEGLKFMVYLQKENIIDESGMPKERFSAEFPKEGPSILRIQQVVRGDSAAYFCASSRQGEGSEAFFGQGTRLTVV.